The 26 T cell receptor beta chains below come from one sample, sequenced in a study of T cell repertoires in cytomegalovirus infection (dated by TCRdb to about 2019). The meaning of the sample's treatment or condition label: in vitro stimulation with specific CMV peptide epitopes to enrich CMV-specific T cells. The run used an Illumina HiSeq 1500. Through fastp at Q25 and MiXCR, TCRdb rebuilt clones from the public reads, retaining in-frame beta chains. Duplicate CDR3 protein sequences are folded into a single record with the most common DNA and genes. Within this sample are a few hundred thousand distinct CDR3 sequences, with roughly a third of them counted one time only. The ten biggest clones cover roughly 15% of the sample. These TCRs' antigens remain unknown. Specimen: cultured PBMCs, collected from culture after CMV antigen stimulation. All receptors come from a human donor in good health (CMV status not recorded). Some clones in this sample may be carry-over from other donors' samples.

DNA of the CDR3: TGTGCCAGTAGGCCGGGACAGGGGTCCTACGAGCAGTACTTC. Encoded protein: CASRPGQGSYEQYF. The chain is built from TRBV19 and TRBJ2-7, with 10 bases aligning to TRBD1. CDR1 is LNHDA and CDR2 is SQIVND in the germline V gene (reference sequence). V gave up 6 bases and J gave up 1 base; unmatched junction bases: 3. This CDR3 has 14 residues. The whole variable domain, remainder taken from reference TRBV19 and TRBJ2-7, is DGGITQSPKYLFRKEGQNVTLSCEQNLNHDAMYWYRQDPGQGLRLIYYSQIVNDFQKGDIAEGYSVSREKKESFPLTVTSAQKNPTAFYLCASRPGQGSYEQYFGPGTRLTVT.

A word on this clonotype: At one end, the junction sequence differs from germline, possibly due to a read error. V gene TRBV7-2 combines with J gene TRBJ2-1; TRBD2 matches 9 bases. The germline V gene has CDR1 SGHTA and CDR2 FQGNSA. This CDR3 is 16 amino acids long. In nucleotides, the CDR3 is TGTGCCAGCAGCTTAACTCCTAGCGGGAATATCGGTGAGCAGTTATTC. Translated: CASSLTPSGNIGEQLF.

The J gene is TRBJ1-2, the V gene TRBV6-5; 7 nucleotides agree with TRBD1. Germline V gives CDR1 MNHEY, CDR2 SVGAGI. This CDR3 comprises 16 residues. V lost 2 bases, J lost 2 bases, and 8 bases stayed unmatched. The CDR3 loop is CASSYLGQGGNYGYTF. CDR3 nucleotide sequence: TGTGCCAGCAGTTACCTCGGCCAGGGGGGGAACTATGGCTACACCTTC.

The chain employs TRBV2 and TRBJ1-2; D is unresolved. Trimming shortened V by 2 bases and J by 4 bases, and 5 bases separated the two germline ends. There are 12 residues in the CDR3. CDR1 is SNHLY, CDR2 FYNNEI, per germline. CDR3 sequence (DNA): TGTGCCAGCAGTGAAAACACCTATGGCTACACCTTC. Amino acids: CASSENTYGYTF.

V is TRBV20-1 and J is TRBJ1-3; D not resolved. Germline V gene data show CDR1 as DFQATT and CDR2 as SNEGSKA (reference sequence). V lost 1 base, J lost 4 bases, and 5 bases lay in between. The CDR3 runs to 12 residues. The DNA for the CDR3 is TGCAGTGCTAGAGTACGCGGAAACACCATATATTTT. Translated: CSARVRGNTIYF.

The CDR3 protein is CASSLPRTGYNEQFF. The CDR3 nucleotides read TGTGCCAGCAGCCTTCCCAGGACAGGGTACAATGAGCAGTTCTTC. The chain employs TRBV7-9 and TRBJ2-1, with TRBD1 identical over 8 bases. The V gene end was trimmed by 5 bases and the J gene end by 4 bases; junction bases not matched to a gene: 7. The CDR3 has 15 residues. From germline, CDR1 is SEHNR and CDR2 FQNEAQ (reference sequence).

This clonotype was found a few times. The chain is built from TRBV14 and TRBJ2-2; D may match TRBD1 or TRBD2 (5 bases each). The CDR3 totals 18 residues. Per the germline V gene, CDR1 is SGHDN and CDR2 is FVKESK. Trimming shortened V by 1 base and J by 6 bases, and 21 bases separated the two germline ends. In nucleotides, the CDR3 is TGTGCCAGCAGCCAAGGATTATTTATGGGGGAGTGGGCCGGGGAGCTGTTTTTT. Amino acids: CASSQGLFMGEWAGELFF.

The chain is built from TRBV30 and TRBJ2-3; 10 nucleotides match TRBD2. The germline V gene has CDR1 GTSNPN and CDR2 SVGIG (reference sequence). V gave up 4 bases and J gave up 4 bases; unmatched junction bases: 5. The CDR3 is 14 residues long. The CDR3 sequence is CAWTRAGGPDTQYF. The CDR3 DNA reads TGTGCCTGGACTAGAGCGGGAGGGCCAGATACGCAGTATTTT. Variable domain in full (rest from reference TRBV30 and TRBJ2-3): SQTIHQWPATLVQPVGSPLSLECTVEGTSNPNLYWYRQAAGRGLQLLFYSVGIGQISSEVPQNLSASRPQDRQFILSSKKLLLSDSGFYLCAWTRAGGPDTQYFGPGTRLTVL.

This clonotype has just a few counts. The rearrangement joins TRBV11-2 to TRBJ1-1; D possibly corresponds to TRBD1 (5 bases). V shed 0 bases and J shed 11 bases, with 13 bases lying between them. From germline, CDR1 is SGHAT and CDR2 FQNNGV. The CDR3 has 13 amino acids. Here the CDR3 reads CASSLDSGTPAFF. CDR3 DNA sequence: TGTGCCAGCAGCTTAGATTCCGGGACTCCGGCTTTCTTT.

This clonotype was seen only a few times. The CDR3 bases are TGTGCCACCAGTGATCCGCCCGGGACAACTAACACCGGGGAGCTGTTTTTT. Residues: CATSDPPGTTNTGELFF. This sequence joins TRBV24-1 and TRBJ2-2; maybe TRBD1 (6 bases). Trimming shortened V by 3 bases and J by 2 bases, and 15 bases separated the two germline ends. Germline CDR1 is KGHDR and CDR2 is SFDVKD. CDR3 size: 17 residues.

This clonotype was observed at least ten times. The J gene is TRBJ2-5, the V gene TRBV7-2, with TRBD2 matching over 8 bases. V trimming: 3 bases; J trimming: 5 bases; junction bases outside the gene matches: 2. Germline CDR1 is SGHTA and CDR2 is FQGNSA. The CDR3 loop spans 13 amino acids. This CDR3 is CASSFAGGETQYF. CDR3 in DNA: TGTGCCAGCAGCTTCGCGGGGGGCGAGACCCAGTACTTC. Based on the CDR3 plus reference TRBV7-2 and TRBJ2-5, the full variable domain is GAGVSQSPSNKVTEKGKDVELRCDPISGHTALYWYRQSLGQGLEFLIYFQGNSAPDKSGLPSDRFSAERTGGSVSTLTIQRTQQEDSAVYLCASSFAGGETQYFGPGTRLLVL.

This sequence joins TRBV28 and TRBJ2-7, with D perhaps matching TRBD1 (6 bases). The CDR3 has 13 residues. Germline V CDR1 and CDR2: MDHEN, SYDVKM. The ends were cut back, 6 bases at V and 6 bases at J, with 15 bases in the middle. DNA of the CDR3: TGTGCCAGCAGCTACAGGGTCGGGTCCGAGCAGTACTTC. Protein sequence: CASSYRVGSEQYF.

This clonotype appeared a few times. The gene calls are TRBV6-5 and TRBJ2-7; maybe TRBD2 (6 bases). V shed 7 bases and J shed 10 bases, with 23 bases lying between them. The CDR3 contains 14 residues. Germline V gives CDR1 MNHEY, CDR2 SVGAGI. The CDR3 bases are TGTGCCAGCACTTCTCCGGGGGTAAACCACGTTCAGTACTTC. It yields the protein CASTSPGVNHVQYF.

The V and J genes are TRBV10-3 and TRBJ1-2, with D maybe TRBD1 (5 bases). This CDR3 is built from 13 residues. V lost 7 bases and J lost 5, with 14 bases in between. The germline V gene has CDR1 ENHRY and CDR2 SYGVKD. The CDR3 is CAIKRGEVYGYTF. As DNA, the CDR3 is TGTGCCATCAAGAGGGGAGAGGTGTATGGCTACACCTTC.

Only a few counts were recorded for this clonotype. The CDR3 loop is CAIRTTSGSTDTQYF. CDR3 in DNA: TGTGCCATCAGAACAACGAGCGGGAGTACGGATACGCAGTATTTT. The chain joins TRBV10-3 to TRBJ2-3; 8 bases are shared with TRBD2. The V segment lost 6 bases and the J segment 6 bases; nucleotides outside the gene matches: 11. The CDR3 sequence is 15 residues long. From germline, CDR1 is ENHRY and CDR2 SYGVKD.

The chain couples TRBV7-2 to TRBJ1-5; D possibly corresponds to TRBD1 (5 bases). CDR1 is SGHTA and CDR2 is FQGNSA in the germline V gene. Deletions cut 4 bases from V and 6 bases from J, with 13 bases between. The CDR3 runs to 14 residues. The DNA for the CDR3 is TGTGCCAGCAGCTCTCCGGGGCCCCCTCAGCCCCAGCATTTT. Residues: CASSSPGPPQPQHF.

This clonotype has only a few counts. The J gene is TRBJ2-2, the V gene TRBV4-2; TRBD2 might be the D (5 bases). This CDR3 comprises 15 residues. V lost 0 bases and J lost 6, with 11 bases in between. Germline loops: CDR1 LGHNA, CDR2 YNFKEQ. The CDR3 bases are TGTGCCAGCAGCCAAGAGACGGGAAGGTCCGGGGAGCTGTTTTTT. It is translated as CASSQETGRSGELFF.

The chain links TRBV6-6 to TRBJ1-2, with D perhaps TRBD1 (6 bases). This CDR3 contains 16 residues. V lost 5 bases and J lost 0, with 16 bases in between. Germline CDR1 is MNHNY and CDR2 is SVGAGI (reference sequence). The CDR3 region has the DNA TGTGCCAGCAGTCGCCGGGACACAAAGTCTAACTATGGCTACACCTTC. Residues: CASSRRDTKSNYGYTF.

This sequence joins TRBV9 and TRBJ1-1; 10 bases line up with TRBD1. The CDR3 extends over 15 amino acids. The trim removed 4 bases at V and 9 bases at J, leaving 12 bases unmatched. CDR1 and CDR2 (germline): SGDLS, YYNGEE. For the CDR3, the DNA is TGTGCCAGCAGCCTTTCCGGGACAGGGGTTGATCAAGCTTTCTTT. Its protein is CASSLSGTGVDQAFF.

V and J are TRBV20-1 and TRBJ2-3, with TRBD1 identical over 9 bases. CDR1 is DFQATT, CDR2 SNEGSKA, per germline (reference sequence). The CDR3 length is 15 residues. The chain's CDR3 is CSLMAGQGFVDTQYF. The CDR3 bases are TGCAGCCTAATGGCCGGACAGGGGTTTGTGGATACGCAGTATTTT.

This clonotype came up a few times. The chain has TRBV7-2 and TRBJ1-2, with D tentatively TRBD1 (5 bases). V was shortened by 1 base and J by 1 base, with 7 bases between the two germline ends. Germline values: CDR1 SGHTA, CDR2 FQGNSA. The CDR3 is 14 amino acids. In nucleotides, the CDR3 is TGTGCCAGCAGCTTAGGGGACTATAACTATGGCTACACCTTC. It codes for CASSLGDYNYGYTF.

This clonotype was seen a handful of times. This rearrangement joins TRBV7-2 to TRBJ1-6, with D possibly being TRBD1 (5 bases). Trimming removed 1 base at V and 9 bases at J, with 13 bases between. The CDR3 length is 15 residues. In germline, CDR1 is SGHTA, CDR2 FQGNSA. The CDR3 loop is CASSLVGQGRSPLHF. The CDR3 region has the DNA TGTGCCAGCAGCTTAGTTGGCCAGGGACGTTCACCCCTCCACTTT.

This sequence joins TRBV19 and TRBJ2-7; 7 positions agree with TRBD2. CDR3 length: 15 amino acids. Germline V gives CDR1 LNHDA, CDR2 SQIVND (reference sequence). J lost 3 bases, V lost 4 bases, and 9 bases had no gene match. The CDR3 loop reads CASSSTSAGDYEQYF. The CDR3 bases are TGTGCCAGTAGTAGTACTAGCGCCGGAGACTACGAGCAGTACTTC.

This clonotype has more than one count but fewer than ten. The chain employs TRBV6-1 and TRBJ1-5; possible D gene TRBD1, 5 bases. The CDR3 has 16 residues. Trimming cost V 4 bases and J 0 bases, with 13 bases left between them. The germline CDR1 and CDR2 sequences are MNHNS and SASEGT. CDR3 amino acids: CASSAGGIFSNQPQHF. The CDR3 region has the DNA TGTGCCAGCAGTGCGGGGGGGATCTTTAGCAATCAGCCCCAGCATTTT.

This clonotype has ten or more counts. This chain joins TRBV7-2 and TRBJ2-5, with D perhaps TRBD1 (5 bases). CDR1 is SGHTA, CDR2 FQGNSA, per germline. This CDR3 spans 13 amino acids. With 1 base removed from V and 7 bases from J, the gap between germline ends came to 10 bases. In DNA, the CDR3 is TGTGCCAGCAGCTTAGAGGGGATGGGGACCCAGTACTTC. It is translated as CASSLEGMGTQYF. The full variable domain, with the rest looked up from reference TRBV7-2 and TRBJ2-5, is GAGVSQSPSNKVTEKGKDVELRCDPISGHTALYWYRQSLGQGLEFLIYFQGNSAPDKSGLPSDRFSAERTGGSVSTLTIQRTQQEDSAVYLCASSLEGMGTQYFGPGTRLLVL.

This chain connects TRBV5-6 to TRBJ2-3; no firm D call. The V and J ends lost 5 bases and 6 bases respectively, with 13 bases between them. This CDR3 has 13 residues. CDR1 is SGHDT and CDR2 is YYEEEE in the germline V gene. For the CDR3, the DNA is TGTGCCAGCAGAGCTTGGAATGAGGATACGCAGTATTTT. Its protein is CASRAWNEDTQYF.